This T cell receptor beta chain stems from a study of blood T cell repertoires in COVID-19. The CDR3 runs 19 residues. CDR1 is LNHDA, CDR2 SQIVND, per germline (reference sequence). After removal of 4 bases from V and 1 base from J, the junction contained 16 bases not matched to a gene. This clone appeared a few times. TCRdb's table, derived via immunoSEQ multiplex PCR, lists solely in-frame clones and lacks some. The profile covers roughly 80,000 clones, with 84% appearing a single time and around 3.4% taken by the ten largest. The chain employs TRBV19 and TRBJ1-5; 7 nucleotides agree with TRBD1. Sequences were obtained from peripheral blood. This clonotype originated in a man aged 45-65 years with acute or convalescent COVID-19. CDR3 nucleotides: TGTGCCAGTAGTAAGAGGGGGCAGGGGCGTTCCACGAGCAATCAGCCCCAGCATTTT. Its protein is CASSKRGQGRSTSNQPQHF.